This TCR beta chain was documented in a study of PD-L1 blockade in urothelial cancer. Study as a whole: Blood was subjected to analysis at 3 weeks (second dose) and 6 weeks following treatment start. Reported median T cell count for blood samples was around 140,000.

Trimming cost V 5 bases and J 8 bases, with 18 bases left between them. There are 14 residues in the CDR3. The V gene's germline CDR1 is SEHNR and CDR2 FQNEAQ (reference sequence). Here immunoSEQ multiplex PCR was the method, and the copy in TCRdb shows in-frame clones only, minus some. This table holds more than 75,000 clones, 90% to 95% found once. The origin of this receptor is a man in his fifties or sixties with urothelial cancer. The gene calls are TRBV7-9 and TRBJ1-2; a weak D match, TRBD1 (6 bases). The sequences come from PBMCs, collected around atezolizumab (anti-PD-L1) treatment. This CDR3 reads CASSPRQAVQGYTF. The CDR3 bases are TGTGCCAGCAGCCCCCGACAGGCGGTCCAGGGCTACACCTTC.